One sample yielded the 21 T cell receptor beta chains listed below, sequenced in a study of shared clonotypes between healthy human individuals. Assay: immunoSEQ multiplex PCR; the TCRdb copy retains only in-frame clones and omits some. Here the sample spans more than 500,000 clones, 90% to 97% being singletons. The sequenced material came from naive CD4+ T cells sorted from blood. The sample's subset: CD45RA+ positively selected. These receptors all stem from a woman aged 25 to 39 in good health.

The genes are TRBV5-1 and TRBJ1-1, with D possibly TRBD1 on 5 matching bases. Germline V gene sequence: CDR1 SGHRS, CDR2 YFSETQ. V was shortened by 3 bases and J by 6 bases, with 9 bases between the two germline ends. CDR3 length: 12 residues. The CDR3 loop reads CASSWDFSEAFF. The DNA of the CDR3 is TGCGCCAGCAGCTGGGACTTTTCTGAAGCTTTCTTT.

This chain links TRBV7-9 with TRBJ2-6, with D perhaps matching TRBD1 (6 bases). The V gene's germline CDR1 is SEHNR and CDR2 FQNEAQ (reference sequence). The CDR3 consists of 18 residues. The germline V and J ends were trimmed by 4 bases and 2 bases, with 18 bases remaining between them. The CDR3 region has the DNA TGTGCCAGCAGCTCCAGGGGTAATCCGACTCCTGGGGCCAACGTCCTGACTTTC. This gives the protein CASSSRGNPTPGANVLTF.

The chain is built from TRBV5-1 and TRBJ2-2, with 10 bases matching TRBD2. V lost 2 bases, J lost 4 bases, and 11 bases stayed unmatched. Germline CDR1 and CDR2: SGHRS and YFSETQ. The CDR3 length is 18 residues. The CDR3 DNA reads TGCGCCAGCAGCTTAATCGCTAGCGGGAGAGGTGGCACCGGGGAGCTGTTTTTT. Translation: CASSLIASGRGGTGELFF.

The chain uses TRBV13 and TRBJ1-2, with D maybe TRBD1 (5 bases). Trimming shortened V by 5 bases and J by 2 bases, and 18 bases separated the two germline ends. This CDR3 contains 16 residues. Germline V gene sequence: CDR1 PRHDT, CDR2 FYEKMQ (reference sequence). The CDR3 region is CASSLSTGAFNYGYTF. The CDR3 DNA sequence: TGTGCCAGCAGCCTGTCGACCGGGGCCTTCAACTATGGCTACACCTTC.

The chain joins TRBV19 to TRBJ2-3; 7 bases fit TRBD2. The germline CDR1 and CDR2 sequences are LNHDA and SQIVND (reference sequence). This CDR3 contains 18 residues. Germline trimming cut 5 bases from V and 3 bases from J; bases unmatched to any gene: 17. The chain's CDR3 is CASSPLGRSGAKTDTQYF. For the CDR3, the DNA is TGTGCCAGTAGTCCACTGGGGCGGAGCGGGGCAAAGACAGATACGCAGTATTTT.

This chain uses TRBV15 with TRBJ1-2; a possible D gene is TRBD1 (5 bases). Germline lookup yields CDR1 LNHNV and CDR2 YYDKDF (reference sequence). The CDR3 spans 13 residues. V dropped 5 bases and J dropped 8 bases, with 15 bases sitting between them. The CDR3 bases are TGTGCCACCAGCTTTCCCAGGGCGGGGGGCTACACCTTC. It specifies CATSFPRAGGYTF.

This clone was recorded once. This chain uses TRBV18 with TRBJ1-1; D not resolved. Germline CDR1 is KGHSH and CDR2 is LQKENI. CDR3 length: 14 residues. Between the trimmed V and J ends, which lost 0 bases and 1 base, there was a span of 6 bases. CDR3 in amino acids: CASSPPNGNTEAFF. The CDR3 DNA reads TGTGCCAGCTCACCACCGAATGGGAACACTGAAGCTTTCTTT.

The chain uses TRBV9 and TRBJ2-1; 10 bases match TRBD2. The CDR3 totals 16 residues. Germline CDR1 SGDLS, CDR2 YYNGEE. V lost 2 bases to trimming and J lost 8 bases; unmatched junction nucleotides: 10. The CDR3 protein is CASSVASGSIGDEQFF. CDR3 coding DNA: TGTGCCAGCAGCGTCGCTAGCGGGAGTATCGGCGATGAGCAGTTCTTC.

The chain has TRBV27 and TRBJ2-1; no definite D call. CDR1 MNHEY and CDR2 SMNVEV come from the germline V gene (reference sequence). V was shortened by 6 bases and J by 9 bases, with 21 bases between the two germline ends. The CDR3 covers 15 residues. The CDR3 bases are TGTGCCAGCAGCTTGTCCGAATTTGTACACATTGAGCAGTTCTTC. Protein sequence: CASSLSEFVHIEQFF.

The chain combines TRBV28 with TRBJ2-7; 10 bases are shared with TRBD1. The germline V gene has CDR1 MDHEN and CDR2 SYDVKM. The CDR3 has 13 residues. V dropped 6 bases and J dropped 6; count of bases not matched to a gene: 5. The CDR3 bases are TGTGCCAGCAGAACCGGGACAGGGGTCGAGCAGTACTTC. This sequence encodes CASRTGTGVEQYF.

The chain couples TRBV28 to TRBJ1-4; possibly TRBD1 for D (5 bases). The V gene lost 3 bases and the J gene lost 7 bases, with 15 bases spanning the gap. This CDR3 has 15 residues. In germline, CDR1 is MDHEN, CDR2 SYDVKM. CDR3 sequence (DNA): TGTGCCAGCAGTTTCAGCAGGGATTATCGTGAAAAACTGTTTTTT. Amino acids: CASSFSRDYREKLFF.

The chain recombines TRBV30 with TRBJ2-7, with 8 positions matching TRBD2. The trim removed 3 bases at V and 6 bases at J, leaving 16 bases unmatched. This CDR3 has 16 amino acids. Germline V lookup: CDR1 GTSNPN, CDR2 SVGIG (reference sequence). The CDR3 DNA reads TGTGCCTGGAGCGCCGGGGTAGCGGGGCGTACGGGCGAGCAGTACTTC. It codes for CAWSAGVAGRTGEQYF.

The genes are TRBV5-1 and TRBJ1-4, with unresolved D. V dropped 0 bases and J dropped 2 bases, with 8 bases sitting between them. The CDR3 totals 15 residues. Per germline, CDR1 SGHRS and CDR2 YFSETQ. In DNA, the CDR3 is TGCGCCAGCAGCTTGGCAAGAACTACTAATGAAAAACTGTTTTTT. Translating gives CASSLARTTNEKLFF.

This chain links TRBV28 with TRBJ1-2; 7 nucleotides line up with TRBD1. V was pared by 3 bases and J by 8 bases, with 6 bases of the junction left unmatched. The CDR3 is made up of 13 amino acids. Germline V gene sequence: CDR1 MDHEN, CDR2 SYDVKM. CDR3 sequence reads: CASSFETGRGYTF. The CDR3 DNA reads as TGTGCCAGCAGTTTTGAGACAGGGCGAGGCTACACCTTC.

V is TRBV7-7 and J is TRBJ2-5, with D perhaps given as TRBD1 or TRBD2 (5 bases each). The CDR3 is made up of 16 amino acids. The germline V gene has CDR1 SSHAT and CDR2 FNYEAQ (reference sequence). The V end was cut by 1 base, the J end by 5 bases, with 17 bases between. CDR3 bases: TGTGCCAGCAGCTTAGGGGGGTTCGGGGCTGGCGAGACCCAGTACTTC. It is translated as CASSLGGFGAGETQYF.

The chain joins TRBV2 to TRBJ2-3; 12 positions agree with TRBD2. Trimming at V came to 5 bases and at J to 6 bases, leaving 6 bases not matched to a gene. This CDR3 contains 15 residues. Germline CDR1 is SNHLY and CDR2 is FYNNEI. This CDR3 reads CASSRRTSGTDTQYF. CDR3 bases: TGTGCCAGCAGTAGGAGGACTAGCGGGACCGATACGCAGTATTTT.

The chain has TRBV4-1 and TRBJ1-1; a possible D gene is TRBD1 (6 bases). In germline, CDR1 is MGHRA, CDR2 YSYEKL. The CDR3 loop spans 15 amino acids. Trimming took 7 bases from V and 0 from J, leaving 15 bases between them. CDR3 sequence (DNA): TGCGCCAGCACCCAGAGGACAGCTATGAACACTGAAGCTTTCTTT. Translating gives CASTQRTAMNTEAFF.

CDR3 DNA sequence: TGTGCCACTACCACCTCCTATCGGGGACGATACGAGCAGTACTTC. Translated: CATTTSYRGRYEQYF. The chain has TRBV19 and TRBJ2-7; perhaps D is TRBD1 or TRBD2 (5 bases each). Germline V gene sequence: CDR1 LNHDA, CDR2 SQIVND (reference sequence). Between the trimmed V and J ends, which lost 10 bases and 4 bases, there was a span of 23 bases. CDR3 length: 15 amino acids.

The chain carries TRBV4-1 and TRBJ1-4, with 9 bases matching TRBD1. From germline, CDR1 is MGHRA and CDR2 YSYEKL. V lost 4 bases, J lost 4 bases, and 16 bases stayed unmatched. CDR3 length: 19 amino acids. The CDR3 nucleotides read TGCGCCAGCAGCCCCCCCCCTCCGGGACAGGGTGACCGTAATGAAAAACTGTTTTTT. Its translation is CASSPPPPGQGDRNEKLFF.

The CDR3 is CASSPLPRRRNTEAFF. CDR3 nucleotides: TGTGCCAGCAGTCCACTCCCCCGCCGGAGGAACACTGAAGCTTTCTTT. The chain carries TRBV2 and TRBJ1-1, with D unresolved. Trimming took 5 bases from V and 1 from J, leaving 17 bases between them. CDR1 SNHLY and CDR2 FYNNEI come from the germline V gene. The CDR3 length is 16 residues. Using reference TRBV2 and TRBJ1-1 for the parts outside the CDR3, the full variable domain is EPEVTQTPSHQVTQMGQEVILRCVPISNHLYFYWYRQILGQKVEFLVSFYNNEISEKSEIFDDQFSVERPDGSNFTLKIRSTKLEDSAMYFCASSPLPRRRNTEAFFGQGTRLTVV.

The chain uses TRBV18 and TRBJ1-2; TRBD1 matches 10 bases. J was trimmed by 8 bases and V by 4 bases; bases with no gene match: 4. Germline assignment: CDR1 KGHSH and CDR2 LQKENI. The CDR3 has 13 amino acids. The chain's CDR3 is CASSLGQGSGYTF. CDR3 coding DNA: TGTGCCAGCTCACTGGGACAGGGGAGCGGCTACACCTTC.